This TCR beta chain comes out of a study of blood T cell repertoires in COVID-19. For the study at large: Specimens from acute and convalescent COVID-19 originated in the United States, Italy and Spain. The analysed material was cDNA or gDNA that came from T cells, B-cell-depleted T cells, or PBMCs.

Trimming cost V 4 bases and J 7 bases; bases outside gene matches: 4. There are 14 residues in the CDR3. Germline CDR1 and CDR2: SGHDN and FVKESK. Clones were read by immunoSEQ multiplex PCR, and TCRdb kept only the in-frame ones, dropping some. This sample has about 460,000 clones, with approximately 91% found just once. Participants were aged roughly 18 to 90 years, lived in 24 US areas, and enrolled virtually. Membership in each cohort depended on participant-reported clinical history. The rearrangement uses TRBV14 and TRBJ1-6, with 7 bases matching TRBD1. The sequence derives from a woman aged 55-75 years who had recovered from COVID-19. Sequenced input: PBMCs or T cells enriched from blood (not recorded which). CDR3 region: CASSPGQWNSPLHF. CDR3 nucleotide sequence: TGTGCCAGCAGCCCGGGACAGTGGAATTCACCCCTCCACTTT.